One sample yielded the 23 T cell receptor beta chains listed below, sequenced in a study of vaccination effects on CD4 cells after COVID-19. Culturing for roughly 9 days preceded CD4+ T cell isolation. Subjects were given two BNT162b2 or mRNA-1273 vaccine doses. For these receptors, no antigen is known. Sequencing was performed with immunoSEQ multiplex PCR; in TCRdb, only in-frame clones are kept and a portion is missing. The data show more than 55,000 clones, 78% seen once. Sample: CD4+ T cells from PBMCs cultured without peptide, taken after COVID-19 vaccination. The receptors come from a human donor who received a COVID-19 vaccine.

This rearrangement joins TRBV7-3 to TRBJ2-5, with 8 nucleotides matching TRBD2. This CDR3 region has 15 residues. V lost 5 bases to trimming and J lost 4 bases; unmatched junction nucleotides: 9. Germline CDR1 is SGHTA and CDR2 is FQGTGA. CDR3 sequence reads: CASSANSGAGETQYF. The CDR3 DNA is TGTGCCAGCAGCGCCAATAGCGGGGCGGGAGAGACCCAGTACTTC.

This chain joins TRBV18 and TRBJ1-1, with D unclear. V lost 3 bases and J lost 2, with 13 bases in between. This CDR3 region has 15 residues. Germline-derived CDR1 and CDR2 are KGHSH and LQKENI. For the CDR3, the DNA is TGTGCCAGCTCACCGGTACCTTCTTTTAACACTGAAGCTTTCTTT. Translating gives CASSPVPSFNTEAFF.

The chain combines TRBV4-2 with TRBJ1-1; 7 bases align to TRBD1. The CDR3 covers 13 residues. The junction had 10 bases not matched to a gene; V was cut back by 2 bases and J by 13 bases. CDR1 LGHNA and CDR2 YNFKEQ come from the germline V gene. The CDR3 sequence: CASSQPQGNDVFF. The CDR3 coding sequence is TGTGCCAGCAGCCAACCACAGGGGAATGATGTTTTCTTT.

The V call is TRBV21-1, the J call TRBJ1-6; TRBD1 is taken as the D call from the table, unchecked against the DNA. TRBV21-1 is tagged as a pseudogene. This CDR3 spans 17 amino acids. The CDR3 here is CASSRVTPRQGDSPLHF. The CDR3 DNA reads TGTGCCAGCAGCAGAGTCACCCCTCGACAGGGAGATTCACCCCTCCACTTT.

The J gene is TRBJ2-1, the V gene TRBV20-1, with D perhaps matching TRBD1 (5 bases). This CDR3 is built from 14 residues. Germline V CDR1 and CDR2: DFQATT, SNEGSKA (reference sequence). V was trimmed by 3 bases and J by 3 bases, leaving 12 bases between them. The CDR3 here is CSASAGFGYNEQFF. CDR3 nucleotides: TGCAGTGCTAGTGCAGGGTTCGGCTACAATGAGCAGTTCTTC.

This chain joins TRBV18 and TRBJ2-7, with 9 nucleotides matching TRBD1. The V gene's germline CDR1 is KGHSH and CDR2 LQKENI. The trim removed 5 bases at V and 0 bases at J, leaving 5 bases unmatched. This CDR3 has 15 amino acids. The CDR3: CASSKGQGSSYEQYF. In DNA form, the CDR3 reads TGTGCCAGCTCAAAGGGACAGGGAAGCTCCTACGAGCAGTACTTC.

The gene calls are TRBV7-2 and TRBJ1-2; 8 bases fit TRBD1. This CDR3 is built from 15 residues. In germline, CDR1 is SGHTA, CDR2 FQGNSA. V shed 5 bases and J 8 bases; nucleotides not matched to a gene: 13. Written as DNA, the CDR3 is TGTGCCAGCAGCAATACCGGGACAGGCGGCAACGGCTACACCTTC. Its translation is CASSNTGTGGNGYTF.

The rearrangement uses TRBV5-1 and TRBJ2-7; 10 bases map to TRBD2. Germline CDR1 is SGHRS and CDR2 is YFSETQ. Trimming cost V 4 bases and J 7 bases; bases outside gene matches: 11. The CDR3 contains 15 residues. CDR3 loop: CASSRPSGSSPEQYF. For the CDR3, the DNA is TGCGCCAGCAGCCGGCCTAGCGGGAGTTCTCCGGAGCAGTACTTC.

The V and J genes are TRBV5-6 and TRBJ1-1; the D is unclear. Looked up from germline, CDR1 is SGHDT and CDR2 is YYEEEE. V lost 1 base to trimming and J lost 4 bases, with 8 bases between them. The CDR3 covers 13 residues. In DNA, the CDR3 is TGTGCCAGCAGCTTGAATTTGGGCACTGAAGCTTTCTTT. Its translation: CASSLNLGTEAFF.

This clone was seen a handful of times. The CDR3 here is CASSLGGQPQHF. The CDR3 DNA follows: TGTGCCAGCAGCTTAGGGGGTCAGCCCCAGCATTTT. This chain links TRBV7-9 with TRBJ1-5; D unresolved. The germline gives CDR1 SEHNR, CDR2 FQNEAQ (reference sequence). The CDR3 runs to 12 residues. Deletions cut 1 base from V and 6 bases from J, with 4 bases between.

This clone occurred a few times. This chain joins TRBV7-9 and TRBJ2-7; no clear D. In germline, CDR1 is SEHNR, CDR2 FQNEAQ (reference sequence). Trimming left V 1 base short and J 2 bases short, with 9 bases between. The CDR3 totals 14 residues. CDR3 nucleotides: TGTGCCAGCAGCTTAGAGAGTCAGACCTACGAGCAGTACTTC. It codes for CASSLESQTYEQYF. The full variable domain, rest sourced from reference TRBV7-9 and TRBJ2-7, is DTGVSQNPRHKITKRGQNVTFRCDPISEHNRLYWYRQTLGQGPEFLTYFQNEAQLEKSRLLSDRFSAERPKGSFSTLEIQRTEQGDSAMYLCASSLESQTYEQYFGPGTRLTVT.

The V call is TRBV7-2, the J call TRBJ1-2; 7 nucleotides agree with TRBD1. V shed 5 bases and J 8 bases; nucleotides not matched to a gene: 8. The length of the CDR3 is 13 residues. Germline loops: CDR1 SGHTA, CDR2 FQGNSA. Here the CDR3 reads CASSPGTVEGYTF. The CDR3 DNA reads as TGTGCCAGCAGCCCAGGGACAGTGGAGGGCTACACCTTC.

The sample holds a few counts of this clone. The rearrangement links TRBV9 to TRBJ2-3; D unresolved. Trimming left V 0 bases short and J 9 bases short, with 17 bases between. The CDR3 has 15 residues. Germline V gene data show CDR1 as SGDLS and CDR2 as YYNGEE. CDR3 loop: CASSVDVGRTGTQYF. CDR3 DNA sequence: TGTGCCAGCAGCGTAGATGTCGGGCGGACGGGCACGCAGTATTTT.

Judged by abundance, this clone is large. This rearrangement joins TRBV19 to TRBJ1-3; the D is unclear. The germline V gene encodes CDR1 LNHDA and CDR2 SQIVND (reference sequence). Trimming pared 3 bases from V and 0 bases from J, leaving 9 bases between. This CDR3 contains 15 residues. Here the CDR3 reads CASSMTDRSGNTIYF. The CDR3 DNA follows: TGTGCCAGTAGTATGACTGACCGCTCTGGAAACACCATATATTTT.

J is TRBJ2-5 and V is TRBV5-1; D ambiguous. Germline V lookup: CDR1 SGHRS, CDR2 YFSETQ. The V gene lost 0 bases and the J gene lost 0 bases, with 6 bases spanning the gap. The CDR3 length is 14 residues. The DNA for the CDR3 is TGCGCCAGCAGCTTGGGGGGAAACCAAGAGACCCAGTACTTC. Translated, it gives CASSLGGNQETQYF. Combining the CDR3 with reference TRBV5-1 and TRBJ2-5 gives the whole variable domain KAGVTQTPRYLIKTRGQQVTLSCSPISGHRSVSWYQQTPGQGLQFLFEYFSETQRNKGNFPGRFSGRQFSNSRSEMNVSTLELGDSALYLCASSLGGNQETQYFGPGTRLLVL.

The rearrangement uses TRBV18 and TRBJ1-3, with 7 bases matching TRBD1. The junction had 4 bases not matched to a gene; V was cut back by 2 bases and J by 0 bases. This CDR3 has 16 amino acids. Germline-derived CDR1 and CDR2 are KGHSH and LQKENI. CDR3 bases: TGTGCCAGCTCACCAGACTACAGGGGCTCTGGAAACACCATATATTTT. Protein sequence: CASSPDYRGSGNTIYF.

The J gene is TRBJ2-4, the V gene TRBV4-2, with D perhaps matching TRBD2 (6 bases). Trimming shortened V by 3 bases and J by 3 bases, and 12 bases separated the two germline ends. The CDR3 has 15 residues. Germline loops: CDR1 LGHNA, CDR2 YNFKEQ. Here the CDR3 reads CASSQSGDNKNIQYF. The CDR3 DNA sequence: TGTGCCAGCAGCCAGTCGGGAGATAACAAAAACATTCAGTACTTC.

The V and J genes are TRBV5-5 and TRBJ2-3; D might be TRBD2 (6 bases). The CDR3 has 13 residues. Trimming left V 0 bases short and J 8 bases short, with 10 bases between. CDR1 is SGHKS, CDR2 YYEKEE, per germline (reference sequence). The CDR3 DNA sequence: TGTGCCAGCAGCTTGGAGGAGGGGCGTACGCAGTATTTT. Its protein is CASSLEEGRTQYF.

The chain links TRBV6-5 to TRBJ2-3; TRBD2 matches at 13 bases. V lost 2 bases, J lost 2 bases, and 1 base stayed unmatched. The V gene's germline CDR1 is MNHEY and CDR2 SVGAGI. This CDR3 is 16 amino acids long. The CDR3 DNA is TGTGCCAGCAGTTACGGACTAGCGGGGGACACAGATACGCAGTATTTT. This gives the protein CASSYGLAGDTDTQYF.

The rearrangement links TRBV10-3 to TRBJ1-6; D may be TRBD1 (5 bases). The V gene's germline CDR1 is ENHRY and CDR2 SYGVKD. The CDR3 is 17 amino acids. Trimming took 6 bases from V and 7 from J, leaving 22 bases between them. CDR3 sequence reads: CAISPAGGKRENSPLHF. The CDR3 DNA is TGTGCCATCAGCCCGGCTGGGGGGAAGAGGGAGAATTCACCCCTCCACTTT.

The rearrangement uses TRBV27 and TRBJ2-7; TRBD2 is a possible D gene (6 bases). The CDR3 is 15 amino acids. In germline, CDR1 is MNHEY, CDR2 SMNVEV (reference sequence). The V end was cut by 3 bases, the J end by 2 bases, with 14 bases between. In DNA form, the CDR3 reads TGTGCCAGCAGTTTTGGGCGGGGAACTGCCTACGAGCAGTACTTC. Translated, it gives CASSFGRGTAYEQYF.

This CDR3 reads CASSWDRGGSTGELFF. Written as DNA, the CDR3 is TGTGCCAGCAGTTGGGACAGGGGAGGTAGCACCGGGGAGCTGTTTTTT. The rearrangement links TRBV27 to TRBJ2-2; 10 bases align to TRBD1. Germline V lookup: CDR1 MNHEY, CDR2 SMNVEV (reference sequence). The CDR3 runs 16 residues. V lost 4 bases to trimming and J lost 4 bases; unmatched junction nucleotides: 6.

V and J are TRBV12-3 or TRBV12-4 and TRBJ2-5, with D unclear. CDR3 length equals 11 residues. The V and J ends lost 6 bases and 3 bases respectively, with 5 bases between them. CDR3 residues: CASRKEETQYF. CDR3 sequence (DNA): TGTGCCAGCAGGAAAGAAGAGACCCAGTACTTC.